These 17 T cell receptor beta chains came from one sample sequenced in a study of early T cells in non-severe SARS-CoV-2 infection (dated by TCRdb to about 2021). Libraries were constructed by 5' RACE. Sequencing relied on a NextSeq 500. The public reads were quality trimmed at Q25 with fastp and then assembled into clones with MiXCR by TCRdb, keeping productive beta chains. Rows with one shared CDR3 protein collapse into an entry with the most common genes and DNA. This sample is represented by tens of thousands of distinct CDR3 sequences; approximately 12% of them were singletons. The biggest ten clones account for roughly 3.6% of the sample. Sequencing was carried out using whole blood. These TCRs come from an adult who was a healthcare worker with PCR-confirmed SARS-CoV-2 infection or an uninfected control (not recorded which).

This chain connects TRBV27 to TRBJ2-5; no reliable D call. Trimming shortened V by 0 bases and J by 4 bases, and 3 bases separated the two germline ends. CDR1 is MNHEY, CDR2 SMNVEV, per germline (reference sequence). This CDR3 has 12 amino acids. CDR3 DNA sequence: TGTGCCAGCAGTTTATCGGGAGAGACCCAGTACTTC. It codes for CASSLSGETQYF.

This clonotype was seen ten or more times. The chain uses TRBV2 and TRBJ2-1; 9 nucleotides line up with TRBD1. CDR3 length: 12 amino acids. With 6 bases clipped from V and 8 bases from J, the junction kept 2 bases outside the gene matches. The V gene's germline CDR1 is SNHLY and CDR2 FYNNEI. DNA for the CDR3: TGTGCCAGCAGGGACAGGGGCGATGAGCAGTTCTTC. It encodes CASRDRGDEQFF.

This clonotype came up a few times. This chain connects TRBV5-1 to TRBJ2-5; the D gene is possibly TRBD2 (5 bases). CDR3 length: 14 amino acids. The V end lost 4 bases, the J end lost 3 bases, and 13 bases lay between the germline ends. Germline CDR1 is SGHRS and CDR2 is YFSETQ. CDR3 bases: TGCGCCAGCAGCCCCGGAGGAGCGGAAGAGACCCAGTACTTC. Amino acid sequence: CASSPGGAEETQYF.

This clonotype has ten or more counts. The V gene is TRBV29-1, the J gene TRBJ2-3; perhaps TRBD1 as D (6 bases). Trimming pared 8 bases from V and 6 bases from J, leaving 18 bases between. Germline loops: CDR1 SQVTM, CDR2 ANQGSEA. CDR3 length: 13 residues. The CDR3 sequence is CSQKGDLLDTQYF. In DNA, the CDR3 is TGCAGCCAAAAGGGGGACCTACTGGATACGCAGTATTTT.

The CDR3 is CASSGGGGMNTEAFF. The CDR3 DNA is TGTGCCAGCAGTGGCGGCGGGGGAATGAACACTGAAGCTTTCTTT. The chain has TRBV28 and TRBJ1-1; D perhaps matches TRBD1 (5 bases). Germline loops: CDR1 MDHEN, CDR2 SYDVKM. The CDR3 totals 15 residues. V was shortened by 5 bases and J by 0 bases, with 13 bases between the two germline ends.

V is TRBV5-1 and J is TRBJ2-5, with 11 bases aligning to TRBD2. Germline V CDR1 and CDR2: SGHRS, YFSETQ. The CDR3 covers 14 residues. J gave up 4 bases and V 2 bases, and 1 base lay outside the gene matches. The CDR3 loop is CASSFLAGGETQYF. In DNA, the CDR3 is TGCGCCAGCAGCTTCCTAGCGGGAGGAGAGACCCAGTACTTC.

The chain is built from TRBV28 and TRBJ2-1; D might be TRBD1 (6 bases). V lost 1 base and J lost 3, with 16 bases in between. CDR1 is MDHEN, CDR2 SYDVKM, per germline. The CDR3 is made up of 17 amino acids. CDR3: CASSLFLNRDNYNEQFF. For the CDR3, the DNA is TGTGCCAGCAGTTTATTTCTCAACAGGGATAACTACAATGAGCAGTTCTTC.

This clonotype was observed at least ten times. V usage is TRBV29-1 and J usage is TRBJ2-4; D might be TRBD1 or TRBD2, each matching 5 bases. Germline CDR1 reads SQVTM; CDR2 reads ANQGSEA. V was trimmed by 2 bases and J by 9 bases, leaving 14 bases between them. The CDR3 covers 13 residues. The CDR3 spells CSVEPAGRRIQYF. CDR3 in DNA: TGCAGCGTTGAACCGGCAGGGAGACGCATTCAGTACTTC.

This clonotype appeared many times. The chain has TRBV7-2 and TRBJ2-3, with a tentative D call TRBD1 (6 bases). CDR3 size: 16 residues. V shed 5 bases and J shed 3 bases, with 18 bases lying between them. Germline V gene lookup returns CDR1 SGHTA and CDR2 FQGNSA. The CDR3 reads CASSPQGLSRTDTQYF. The CDR3, as DNA: TGTGCCAGCAGCCCGCAGGGGCTAAGTAGGACAGATACGCAGTATTTT.

This clonotype showed up many times. The rearrangement links TRBV14 to TRBJ2-2; no clear D gene. Trimming took off 2 bases at V and 0 bases at J, with 10 bases between the two ends. The CDR3 sequence is 16 residues long. In germline, CDR1 is SGHDN, CDR2 FVKESK. The CDR3 spells CASSQRKAANTGELFF. The DNA for the CDR3 is TGTGCCAGCAGCCAACGGAAGGCAGCGAACACCGGGGAGCTGTTTTTT.

The table lists this clonotype with a few counts. The rearrangement links TRBV18 to TRBJ2-1; weak D call: TRBD2 (5 bases). V was shortened by 6 bases and J by 5 bases, with 17 bases between the two germline ends. Germline V gene sequence: CDR1 KGHSH, CDR2 LQKENI. The CDR3 is 15 residues long. In nucleotides, the CDR3 is TGTGCCAGCTCTCCGGCCGGGTCCGGGAACAATGAGCAGTTCTTC. It encodes CASSPAGSGNNEQFF.

This clonotype was counted between two and nine times. The chain combines TRBV3-1 with TRBJ2-7, with 10 bases aligning to TRBD1. Germline CDR1 is LGHDT and CDR2 is YNNKEL (reference sequence). CDR3 length equals 14 residues. V shed 4 bases, J shed 4 bases, and the junction held 4 bases outside the gene matches. This chain's CDR3 is CASSPRDRGYEQYF. In DNA, the CDR3 is TGTGCCAGCAGCCCCCGGGACAGGGGATACGAGCAGTACTTC.

This clonotype has just a few counts. The chain is built from TRBV27 and TRBJ1-1; D is possibly TRBD1 (5 bases). The CDR3 covers 14 residues. The V end lost 5 bases, the J end lost 5 bases, and 15 bases lay between the germline ends. Germline CDR1 MNHEY, CDR2 SMNVEV (reference sequence). The CDR3 region has the DNA TGTGCCAGCAGTGAGGGGACTGTGAGGACTGAAGCTTTCTTT. This sequence encodes CASSEGTVRTEAFF.

The rearrangement links TRBV4-2 to TRBJ1-3; D ambiguous. The V end was cut by 0 bases, the J end by 0 bases, with 9 bases between. Germline loops: CDR1 LGHNA, CDR2 YNFKEQ. CDR3 length: 16 amino acids. The CDR3: CASSQDRTSSGNTIYF. The CDR3 coding sequence is TGTGCCAGCAGCCAAGATAGAACTAGCTCTGGAAACACCATATATTTT.

This clonotype was recorded at least ten times. The chain has TRBV5-1 and TRBJ1-2, with 8 positions matching TRBD1. Germline CDR1 and CDR2: SGHRS and YFSETQ. The CDR3 consists of 14 residues. With V trimmed by 4 bases and J by 5 bases, 7 bases remained unmatched. DNA for the CDR3: TGCGCCAGCAGCCCCGGACAGGGAAGGTATGGCTACACCTTC. Its translation: CASSPGQGRYGYTF.

The V call is TRBV7-3, the J call TRBJ2-1; D is unresolved. Germline assignment: CDR1 SGHTA and CDR2 FQGTGA. Between the trimmed V and J ends, which lost 5 bases and 6 bases, there was a span of 8 bases. The CDR3 runs to 12 residues. The DNA of the CDR3 is TGTGCCAGCAGCAATTTGGGCAATGAGCAGTTCTTC. It translates to CASSNLGNEQFF.

This clonotype was picked up a small number of times. At one of its ends the junction is not consistent with the germline gene, which may arise from a read error. The chain is built from TRBV7-2 and TRBJ2-1; 10 bases are a match to TRBD2. Germline V gene data show CDR1 as SGHTA and CDR2 as FQGNSA. The CDR3 consists of 15 residues. CDR3 nucleotides: TGTGCCAGCAGCTTGCTAGCGGGAGTGTACAATGGGCAGTTCTTC. It yields the protein CASSLLAGVYNGQFF.